This TCR beta chain was sequenced during a study of cytotoxic CD8 clonotypes in ibrutinib-treated CLL. Overall study context: Partial responders about 24, complete 2; some twelve progressed and roughly 15 stayed in remission by median roughly 70 months. Study-wide findings and caveats: Clonality went up at the time of ibrutinib response, stayed stable in sustained remission, and later dropped back toward its baseline level at progression.

Concerning this clone itself: What it binds is unknown.

The CDR3 is 17 amino acids. Trimming cost V 3 bases and J 7 bases; bases outside gene matches: 13. The germline V gene has CDR1 SGDLS and CDR2 YYNGEE. Profiling relied on immunoSEQ multiplex PCR, and the TCRdb table lists in-frame clones only, not all of them. The sample lists 190,000 or so clones, around 72% occurring once. The chain has TRBV9 and TRBJ2-2, with 9 bases identical to TRBD2. The sequencing used PBMCs, collected after 24 months of ibrutinib treatment. This receptor was obtained from a human donor with chronic lymphocytic leukemia. The CDR3 region is CASSARRAGGPVGELFF. The CDR3, as DNA: TGTGCCAGCAGCGCCCGGCGGGCGGGAGGGCCGGTCGGGGAGCTGTTTTTT.